The 16 T cell receptor beta chains below all came from one sample that was sequenced in a study of cytomegalovirus exposure and HLA in healthy donors. Profiled with immunoSEQ multiplex PCR; TCRdb holds only in-frame clones, not every one. The data hold around 350,000 clones, with 80% to 90% observed a single time. Sequenced input: PBMCs. The source is a woman between 18 and 29 years old in good health and CMV-seronegative.

The CDR3 nucleotides are TGTGCCAGCAGCTTAGCGCTGGGGGGCGGGGGAGAGACCCAGTACTTC. Amino acids: CASSLALGGGGETQYF. The V call is TRBV7-9, the J call TRBJ2-5; D is perhaps TRBD2 (7 bases). Trimming removed 0 bases at V and 4 bases at J, with 15 bases between. The CDR3 extends over 16 amino acids. Germline lookup yields CDR1 SEHNR and CDR2 FQNEAQ (reference sequence).

The chain carries TRBV7-2 and TRBJ2-5; weak D call: TRBD2 (6 bases). Germline assignment: CDR1 SGHTA and CDR2 FQGNSA. CDR3 size: 15 residues. V lost 5 bases, J lost 2 bases, and 15 bases lay in between. The CDR3 region has the DNA TGTGCCAGCAGCCATGGGCTCGGAGGGCAAGAGACCCAGTACTTC. It is translated as CASSHGLGGQETQYF. Full variable domain (outside the CDR3, taken from reference TRBV7-2 and TRBJ2-5): GAGVSQSPSNKVTEKGKDVELRCDPISGHTALYWYRQSLGQGLEFLIYFQGNSAPDKSGLPSDRFSAERTGGSVSTLTIQRTQQEDSAVYLCASSHGLGGQETQYFGPGTRLLVL.

The chain couples TRBV7-9 to TRBJ1-4; 7 bases match TRBD1. J was trimmed by 4 bases and V by 5 bases; bases with no gene match: 10. The length of the CDR3 is 16 residues. Germline V gene lookup returns CDR1 SEHNR and CDR2 FQNEAQ (reference sequence). The CDR3: CASSPGDSQRNEKLFF. CDR3 nucleotides: TGTGCCAGCAGCCCCGGGGACAGTCAGCGTAATGAAAAACTGTTTTTT.

This chain joins TRBV19 and TRBJ2-7, with D possibly matching TRBD2 (5 bases). Germline V lookup: CDR1 LNHDA, CDR2 SQIVND (reference sequence). V lost 4 bases and J 2 bases, leaving 9 bases between the germline ends. The CDR3 totals 13 residues. The CDR3 loop reads CASSTTTAYEQYF. The CDR3 bases are TGTGCCAGTAGTACGACTACCGCCTACGAGCAGTACTTC.

The rearrangement uses TRBV28 and TRBJ1-5, with D tentatively TRBD1 (6 bases). Germline CDR1 reads MDHEN; CDR2 reads SYDVKM. This CDR3 spans 15 amino acids. V was clipped by 6 bases and J by 5 bases, with 17 bases between them. The CDR3 region has the DNA TGTGCCAGCAGCCCACAGGGCGACGGGGATCAGCCCCAGCATTTT. Amino acid sequence: CASSPQGDGDQPQHF.

The gene calls are TRBV27 and TRBJ2-1, with a possible D match to TRBD2 (5 bases). Germline CDR1 MNHEY, CDR2 SMNVEV (reference sequence). Deletions cut 7 bases from V and 2 bases from J, with 15 bases between. The CDR3 has 15 residues. The CDR3 region is CASNEGINTYNEQFF. DNA for the CDR3: TGTGCCAGCAACGAGGGAATCAATACCTACAATGAGCAGTTCTTC.

J is TRBJ2-7 and V is TRBV4-1; the match to TRBD2 covers 9 bases. The CDR3 runs 15 residues. J gave up 4 bases and V 0 bases, and 4 bases lay outside the gene matches. Germline CDR1 reads MGHRA; CDR2 reads YSYEKL. This CDR3 is CASSQELAGSYEQYF. The CDR3, as DNA: TGCGCCAGCAGCCAAGAACTAGCGGGTAGTTACGAGCAGTACTTC.

The chain joins TRBV2 to TRBJ2-1; D possibly corresponds to TRBD2 (6 bases). Germline V gene data show CDR1 as SNHLY and CDR2 as FYNNEI. V was clipped by 11 bases and J by 5 bases, with 22 bases between them. The length of the CDR3 is 15 residues. The CDR3 loop is CALSPRDWPNNEQFF. The CDR3 DNA reads as TGTGCCCTCTCCCCGAGGGACTGGCCGAACAATGAGCAGTTCTTC. Filled out from reference TRBV2 and TRBJ2-1, the complete variable domain reads EPEVTQTPSHQVTQMGQEVILRCVPISNHLYFYWYRQILGQKVEFLVSFYNNEISEKSEIFDDQFSVERPDGSNFTLKIRSTKLEDSAMYFCALSPRDWPNNEQFFGPGTRLTVL.

The V call is TRBV15, the J call TRBJ2-1, with 7 nucleotides matching TRBD1. The CDR3 totals 14 residues. The V gene end was trimmed by 4 bases and the J gene end by 7 bases; junction bases not matched to a gene: 7. Germline V gene lookup returns CDR1 LNHNV and CDR2 YYDKDF (reference sequence). The CDR3 DNA follows: TGTGCCACCAGCAACTACAGGGGAACGAATGAGCAGTTCTTC. Translating it yields CATSNYRGTNEQFF.

The chain's CDR3 is CASSQGDGHTDTQYF. CDR3 nucleotide sequence: TGTGCCAGTAGCCAGGGGGATGGGCACACAGATACGCAGTATTTT. The V gene is TRBV19, the J gene TRBJ2-3; 7 bases match TRBD1. V dropped 6 bases and J dropped 2; count of bases not matched to a gene: 8. CDR1 is LNHDA, CDR2 SQIVND, per germline (reference sequence). The CDR3 is 15 residues long.

The gene calls are TRBV19 and TRBJ1-1; D gene uncertain. This CDR3 comprises 14 residues. Trimming removed 9 bases at V and 1 base at J, with 15 bases between. CDR1 and CDR2 (germline): LNHDA, SQIVND (reference sequence). In nucleotides, the CDR3 is TGTGCCAGGCGAAATGGGTACAGGAACACTGAAGCTTTCTTT. Translating it yields CARRNGYRNTEAFF.

This clone was seen a handful of times. The gene calls are TRBV6-4 and TRBJ2-2, with TRBD2 as a possible D gene (6 bases). This CDR3 comprises 16 residues. The V gene lost 3 bases and the J gene lost 5 bases, with 16 bases spanning the gap. CDR1 and CDR2 from the germline V gene are MRHNA and SNTAGT. In nucleotides, the CDR3 is TGTGCCAGCAGTGAGCAGGGACTGGAGCCGACCGGGGAGCTGTTTTTT. This encodes CASSEQGLEPTGELFF.

The sample holds a few counts of this clone. The chain employs TRBV2 and TRBJ2-7; 8 nucleotides match TRBD1. CDR1 and CDR2 (germline): SNHLY, FYNNEI. The CDR3 has 14 residues. V was clipped by 5 bases and J by 2 bases; unmatched bases: 5. The DNA for the CDR3 is TGTGCCAGCAGTTCCGGGACAGGTACCTACGAGCAGTACTTC. It codes for CASSSGTGTYEQYF.

The rearrangement links TRBV11-3 to TRBJ2-2, with 11 bases identical to TRBD2. CDR1 and CDR2 (germline): SGHNT, YENEEA. Trimming took 5 bases from V and 5 from J; bases not matched to a gene: 4. This CDR3 has 15 amino acids. The CDR3 region has the DNA TGTGCCAGCAGCCAGACTAGCGGGAAGACCGGGGAGCTGTTTTTT. It encodes CASSQTSGKTGELFF.

The chain uses TRBV2 and TRBJ1-2; TRBD1 matches at 8 bases. Germline V CDR1 and CDR2: SNHLY, FYNNEI. The V and J ends lost 6 bases and 4 bases, in that order; junction bases with no gene match: 7. CDR3 length: 14 residues. CDR3 bases: TGTGCCAGCAGGGGGTCGGACAGGGTCTATGGCTACACCTTC. The encoded protein is CASRGSDRVYGYTF.

The gene calls are TRBV7-8 and TRBJ1-5; the D gene is possibly TRBD1 (5 bases). CDR3 size: 12 residues. With 5 bases removed from V and 7 bases from J, the gap between germline ends came to 9 bases. Per germline, CDR1 SGHVS and CDR2 FQNEAQ. The CDR3 DNA follows: TGTGCCAGCAGCGCTGGGGGGCAGCCCCAGCATTTT. It is translated as CASSAGGQPQHF.